The T cell receptor beta chain described here comes from a study of blood T cells in healthy people across ages. Study-wide findings and caveats: Lack of knowledge of donor CMV status possibly confounded expanded clonotype changes.

A J-beta primer mix and a sample-barcoded 5' primer were used in a second PCR of roughly 7 to 12 cycles. From the 5' RACE reads, TCRdb called clonotypes with MiXCR, one entry per CDR3 protein. The sample records hundreds of thousands of distinct CDR3 sequences, around 41% being singletons. Healthy Caucasian individuals from Russia aged about 6 to 90 served as donors. Trimming shortened V by 3 bases and J by 7 bases, and 9 bases separated the two germline ends. Germline-derived CDR1 and CDR2 are MNHEY and SMNVEV (reference sequence). This CDR3 is 12 amino acids long. Details on this clonotype: Its antigen remains unknown.

The sequence was obtained from an elderly man in good health. This rearrangement joins TRBV27 to TRBJ1-2; TRBD1 might be the D (6 bases). Sample: blood. CDR3 bases: TGTGCCAGCAGTTTTTCAGGGGTTGGCTACACCTTC. This encodes CASSFSGVGYTF.